This T cell receptor (beta chain) was sequenced during a study of T cells in Graves' hyperthyroidism and ophthalmopathy. Turning to the study itself: It was at initial diagnosis, before any treatment, that peripheral blood was collected.

This clonotype was recorded at least ten times. What it binds is unknown. An end of the junction does not agree with germline; a read error may underlie this. General study findings and limits: Blood also carried most thyroid clonotypes expanded above 0.001. Separating ophthalmopathy from stable hyperthyroidism was achieved by a 13 V-J model.

Using roughly 9.4 ml of fresh peripheral blood, PBMCs were prepared. The CDR3 runs 13 residues. The V gene's germline CDR1 is MNHEY and CDR2 SVGAGI. RNA transcripts gave rise to amplified TCR beta CDR3 regions. Primed by the HTBI set, a first-round RT-PCR was run on the TCR CDR3. In TCRdb, the multiplex PCR reads were re-called with MiXCR into one record per CDR3 protein. The sample lists 350,000 or so distinct CDR3 sequences, approximately 18% occurring once. This clonotype was sampled from a woman aged 40 to 55 with Graves' ophthalmopathy. The sequencing input was blood. This sequence joins TRBV6-5 and TRBJ1-6, with 7 bases lining up with TRBD1. The CDR3 protein is CASIYQGGSPLHF. The CDR3 coding sequence is TGTGCCAGCATTTACCAGGGGGGATCACCCCTCCACTTT.